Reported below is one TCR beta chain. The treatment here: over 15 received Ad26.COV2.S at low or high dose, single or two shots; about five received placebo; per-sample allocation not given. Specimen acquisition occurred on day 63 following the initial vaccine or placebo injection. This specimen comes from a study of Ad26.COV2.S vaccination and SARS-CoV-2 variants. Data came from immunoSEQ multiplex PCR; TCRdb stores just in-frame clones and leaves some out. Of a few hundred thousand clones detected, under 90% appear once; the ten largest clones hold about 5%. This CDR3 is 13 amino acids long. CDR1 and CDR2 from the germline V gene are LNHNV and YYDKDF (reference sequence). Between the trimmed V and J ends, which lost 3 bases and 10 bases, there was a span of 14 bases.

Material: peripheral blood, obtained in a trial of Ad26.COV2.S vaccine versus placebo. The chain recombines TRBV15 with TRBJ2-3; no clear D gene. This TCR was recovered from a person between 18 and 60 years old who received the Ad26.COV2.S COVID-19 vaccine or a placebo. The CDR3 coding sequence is TGTGCCACCAGCAGGGTGATGCTTCGGGCGCAGTATTTT. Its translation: CATSRVMLRAQYF. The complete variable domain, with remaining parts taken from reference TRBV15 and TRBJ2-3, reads DAMVIQNPRYQVTQFGKPVTLSCSQTLNHNVMYWYQQKSSQAPKLLFHYYDKDFNNEADTPDNFQSRRPNTSFCFLDIRSPGLGDTAMYLCATSRVMLRAQYFGPGTRLTVL.